This T cell receptor beta chain is drawn from a study of shared clonotypes between healthy human individuals. The table came from immunoSEQ multiplex PCR; TCRdb's copy has only in-frame clones and leaves some out. The sample has about 2.3 million clones, about 90% seen once. The ends were cut back, 6 bases at V and 7 bases at J, with 9 bases in the middle. Per germline, CDR1 SNHLY and CDR2 FYNNEI. This CDR3 is built from 12 residues. A note on this clone: This same CDR3 is encoded by further DNA sequences in the sample.

What was sequenced was naive CD4+ T cells from PBMCs. The subset is: CD45RA+ positively selected. This receptor was identified in a man younger than 35 in good health. Some clones in this sample may be carry-over from other donors' samples. The genes are TRBV2 and TRBJ1-4; a weak D match, TRBD1 (6 bases). CDR3 in amino acids: CASRQGGEKLFF. The CDR3 region has the DNA TGTGCCAGCAGACAGGGAGGTGAAAAACTGTTTTTT.